Listed below are T cell receptor beta chains from one sample, sequenced in a study of blood T cell repertoires in COVID-19. Clones were read by immunoSEQ multiplex PCR, and TCRdb kept only the in-frame ones, dropping some. The sample has 200,000 to 300,000 clones; about nine tenths are singletons. Material for sequencing was peripheral blood. Every receptor here comes from a woman aged 60 to 75 who had recovered from COVID-19. Each CDR3 is given with its conserved first and last residue. Each record gives: clone size, D gene, V gene, J gene, CDR3 protein, CDR3 DNA. The D gene is left open where the match is weak. Clone size is not always given. Where it is, it says once, few, many or a class for expanded clones.

>NA|TRBD1|TRBV4-2|TRBJ1-6
CASSPGQGDGSPLHF
TGTGCCAGCAGCCCCGGACAGGGAGATGGCTCACCCCTCCACTTT
>NA|TRBD1|TRBV12-3/TRBV12-4|TRBJ1-2
CASSLGQDYGYTF
TGTGCCAGCAGTCTAGGACAGGACTATGGCTACACCTTC
>NA|NA|TRBV2|TRBJ1-5
CATKLNSNSNQPQHF
TGTGCCACAAAGCTCAACAGCAATAGCAATCAGCCCCAGCATTTT
>NA|NA|TRBV5-5|TRBJ1-1
CASSLLVRGLGSTEAFF
TGTGCCAGCAGCTTGTTGGTCAGGGGATTAGGGAGCACTGAAGCTTTCTTT
>NA|TRBD1|TRBV6-1|TRBJ1-1
CASSERIGGTEAFF
TGTGCCAGCAGTGAAAGGATAGGGGGCACCGAAGCTTTCTTT
>once|TRBD1|TRBV15|TRBJ2-3
CATSRGGAGGTDTQYF
TGTGCCACCAGCAGAGGAGGGGCAGGGGGTACAGATACGCAGTATTTT
>NA|TRBD2|TRBV2|TRBJ2-2
CASTRLAGSTGELFF
TGTGCCAGCACCAGACTAGCGGGGAGCACCGGGGAGCTGTTTTTT
>NA|NA|TRBV24-1|TRBJ2-7
CATSDADLYEQYF
TGTGCCACCAGTGATGCGGATCTCTACGAGCAGTACTTC
>NA|TRBD1|TRBV7-2|TRBJ1-5
CASSLRTGGGQPQHF
TGTGCCAGCAGCCTTAGGACAGGGGGCGGTCAGCCCCAGCATTTT
>NA|TRBD2|TRBV10-3|TRBJ2-1
CAIRGSGGPGEQFF
TGTGCCATCCGAGGTAGCGGGGGACCGGGTGAGCAGTTCTTC
>NA|TRBD2|TRBV20-1|TRBJ2-7
CSASPTSHPYEQYF
TGCAGTGCTAGTCCGACTAGCCATCCCTACGAGCAGTACTTC
>NA|NA|TRBV25-1|TRBJ2-2
CASSGTRSNTGELFF
TGTGCCAGCAGCGGAACTAGATCGAACACCGGGGAGCTGTTTTTT
>NA|NA|TRBV6-1|TRBJ1-5
CASSDGPQGNQPQHF
TGTGCCAGCAGTGATGGGCCCCAGGGGAATCAGCCCCAGCATTTT
>NA|NA|TRBV19|TRBJ2-3
CASSIGLATDTQYF
TGTGCCAGTAGTATTGGGCTAGCCACAGATACGCAGTATTTT
>NA|NA|TRBV6-5|TRBJ1-2
CASSYGHLNYGYTF
TGTGCCAGCAGTTACGGACATTTGAACTATGGCTACACCTTC
>once|NA|TRBV12-3/TRBV12-4|TRBJ1-6
CASATERNSPLHF
TGTGCCAGCGCCACGGAGAGAAATTCACCCCTCCACTTT
>NA|TRBD1|TRBV12-3/TRBV12-4|TRBJ2-5
CASTRTGGETQYF
TGTGCCAGCACCCGAACAGGGGGGGAGACCCAGTACTTC
>NA|NA|TRBV9|TRBJ2-2
CASSVSGRGITGELFF
TGTGCCAGCAGCGTATCCGGCAGGGGCATTACCGGGGAGCTGTTTTTT
>NA|TRBD2|TRBV3-1/TRBV3-2|TRBJ2-1
CASSQEAGGLDHEQFF
TGTGCCAGCAGCCAAGAAGCGGGGGGCCTCGACCATGAGCAGTTCTTC
>NA|TRBD1|TRBV30|TRBJ2-3
CAWRPPTGDTQYF
TGTGCCTGGCGCCCCCCGACAGGGGATACGCAGTATTTT
>NA|NA|TRBV6-5|TRBJ2-7
CASSYSGGSPRNEQYF
TGTGCCAGCAGTTACTCGGGAGGATCCCCCCGAAACGAGCAGTACTTC
>NA|TRBD1|TRBV5-4|TRBJ1-1
CASSGQGRTEAFF
TGTGCCAGCAGTGGACAGGGGAGGACTGAAGCTTTCTTT
>NA|TRBD1|TRBV29-1|TRBJ2-5
CSVRARTGAQETQYF
TGCAGCGTCCGGGCTCGGACAGGGGCTCAAGAGACCCAGTACTTC
>NA|TRBD1|TRBV29-1|TRBJ2-7
CSVEVGTGANEQYF
TGCAGCGTTGAAGTCGGGACAGGCGCCAACGAGCAGTACTTC
>NA|NA|TRBV7-8|TRBJ1-5
CASSLARGFNQPQHF
TGTGCCAGCAGCTTAGCACGAGGGTTCAATCAGCCCCAGCATTTT
>NA|NA|TRBV5-1|TRBJ1-6
CASSSPGGYSPLHF
TGCGCCAGCAGCTCACCGGGGGGTTATTCACCCCTCCACTTT
>NA|TRBD2|TRBV5-1|TRBJ2-1
CASSLSGLAGLSSYNEQFF
TGCGCCAGCAGCTTGTCAGGACTAGCGGGGCTTAGCTCCTACAATGAGCAGTTCTTC
>NA|TRBD1|TRBV5-1|TRBJ2-5
CASSLAGTGGYAETQYF
TGCGCCAGCAGCTTGGCCGGTACAGGGGGCTACGCAGAGACCCAGTACTTC
>NA|NA|TRBV6-5|TRBJ1-2
CASSYSRGFGNGYTF
TGTGCCAGCAGTTACTCCCGAGGATTCGGAAATGGCTACACCTTC
>NA|TRBD1|TRBV5-1|TRBJ2-6
CASSLGDRVSGANVLTF
TGCGCCAGCAGCTTGGGAGACAGGGTTAGTGGGGCCAACGTCCTGACTTTC
>NA|TRBD1|TRBV11-2|TRBJ2-7
CASSRSDRASYEQYF
TGTGCCAGCAGCCGTAGCGACAGGGCTTCCTACGAGCAGTACTTC
>NA|NA|TRBV3-1/TRBV3-2|TRBJ1-2
CASSQDGKRGYTF
TGTGCCAGCAGCCAAGATGGGAAGCGGGGCTACACCTTC
>NA|NA|TRBV28|TRBJ2-1
CASNPEGPFYNEQFF
TGTGCCAGCAACCCTGAGGGCCCGTTTTACAATGAGCAGTTCTTC
>NA|NA|TRBV6-1|TRBJ1-6
CASSGPTGHSSYNSPLHF
TGTGCCAGCAGTGGTCCGACAGGCCATAGCTCCTATAATTCACCCCTCCACTTT
>NA|TRBD1|TRBV5-1|TRBJ2-7
CASSSGTGSMKQYF
TGCGCCAGCAGCTCCGGGACAGGGTCGATGAAGCAGTACTTC
>once|NA|TRBV19|TRBJ2-7
CASSNQATANYEQYF
TGTGCCAGTAGTAACCAAGCGACAGCCAACTACGAGCAGTACTTC
>NA|TRBD2|TRBV6-6|TRBJ2-2
CASSRTSGYIKNTGELFF
TGTGCCAGCAGTCGGACTAGCGGGTATATAAAGAACACCGGGGAGCTGTTTTTT
>NA|NA|TRBV5-5|TRBJ2-3
CASSFSGPDTQYF
TGTGCCAGCAGCTTTTCAGGGCCAGATACGCAGTATTTT
>NA|TRBD1|TRBV6-1|TRBJ1-4
CASSEESDRGRGKLFF
TGTGCCAGCAGTGAAGAATCTGACAGGGGGCGTGGAAAACTGTTTTTT
>NA|NA|TRBV9|TRBJ2-7
CASSVGTWESEQYF
TGTGCCAGCAGCGTAGGTACGTGGGAGTCGGAGCAGTACTTC
>NA|TRBD1|TRBV2|TRBJ1-2
CASGQGYGYTF
TGTGCCAGTGGACAGGGCTATGGCTACACCTTC
>NA|TRBD2|TRBV7-2|TRBJ2-5
CASSLAGGVETQYF
TGTGCCAGCAGCTTAGCGGGAGGGGTGGAGACCCAGTACTTC
>NA|NA|TRBV7-8|TRBJ1-6
CASSYPGNSPLHF
TGTGCCAGCAGCTACCCCGGGAATTCACCCCTCCACTTT
>once|NA|TRBV11-2|TRBJ2-1
CASSPLSGSYNEQFF
TGTGCCAGCAGCCCCTTATCGGGGTCCTACAATGAGCAGTTCTTC
>NA|NA|TRBV11-2|TRBJ1-1
CASSPGLYTEAFF
TGTGCCAGCAGCCCCGGGTTATACACTGAAGCTTTCTTT
>NA|NA|TRBV19|TRBJ2-1
CASSIEARGIDEQFF
TGTGCCAGTAGTATAGAGGCACGGGGGATCGATGAGCAGTTCTTC
>NA|TRBD1|TRBV6-4|TRBJ1-1
CASSEGTGGPEAFF
TGTGCCAGCAGTGAGGGGACAGGGGGACCTGAAGCTTTCTTT
>NA|TRBD1|TRBV19|TRBJ2-7
CASSLHRDRDKYEQYF
TGTGCCAGTAGTCTTCACCGGGACAGGGACAAGTACGAGCAGTACTTC
>NA|TRBD2|TRBV24-1|TRBJ2-5
CATSVGTSGGTQETQYF
TGTGCCACCAGTGTTGGGACTAGCGGGGGGACTCAAGAGACCCAGTACTTC
>NA|NA|TRBV7-3|TRBJ1-1
CASSLRLAAGLAEAFF
TGTGCCAGCAGCTTAAGACTTGCGGCGGGTCTGGCTGAAGCTTTCTTT
>NA|NA|TRBV19|TRBJ1-5
CASSPRTVDTTVPQHF
TGTGCCAGTAGTCCTCGGACAGTAGATACAACTGTACCCCAGCATTTT
>NA|NA|TRBV3-1/TRBV3-2|TRBJ1-2
CASSLQQGGGYTF
TGTGCCAGCAGCCTTCAGCAGGGAGGAGGCTACACCTTC
>NA|TRBD1|TRBV6-5|TRBJ2-3
CASGRGQGWDTQYF
TGTGCCTCCGGGAGGGGACAGGGGTGGGATACGCAGTATTTT
>NA|NA|TRBV5-1|TRBJ2-1
CASSWGGPGNEQFF
TGCGCCAGCAGCTGGGGGGGCCCGGGGAATGAGCAGTTCTTC
>few|NA|TRBV5-6|TRBJ1-2
CASSFQGLDYGYTF
TGTGCCAGCAGCTTCCAGGGGTTAGACTATGGCTACACCTTC